Presented here are 26 T cell receptor beta chains from one specimen sequenced in a study of spatial heterogeneity in lung cancer (dated by TCRdb to between 2018 and 2021). The intended sense of this specimen's time point label: blood at routine non-recurrence follow-up after resection. Without any cell sorting, TCR sequencing was performed on whole RNA extracted either from tumor and nontumor lung tissue or from cryopreserved PBMC samples. Libraries were made using 5' RACE. The sequencing machine was a NextSeq 500. TCRdb cleaned the public reads at Q25 with fastp, built clones with MiXCR and kept in-frame beta chains. Duplicate CDR3 protein sequences are folded into a single record with the most common DNA and genes. The sample contains some 120,000 distinct CDR3 sequences, about 12% of them found a single time. The ten most abundant clones make up roughly 15% of the sample. Sequenced material: PBMCs, taken at follow-up. The receptors derive from a male donor with early-stage non-small cell lung cancer.

This clonotype appeared a few times. This chain's CDR3 is CASSLGVGTGNEKLFF. CDR3 sequence (DNA): TGTGCCAGCAGCTTAGGAGTAGGGACGGGTAATGAAAAACTGTTTTTT. The chain recombines TRBV7-9 with TRBJ1-4, with D perhaps matching TRBD1 (5 bases). The CDR3 is 16 amino acids. The germline V gene has CDR1 SEHNR and CDR2 FQNEAQ (reference sequence). Trimming cost V 1 base and J 4 bases, with 13 bases left between them. Full variable domain (outside the CDR3, taken from reference TRBV7-9 and TRBJ1-4): DTGVSQNPRHKITKRGQNVTFRCDPISEHNRLYWYRQTLGQGPEFLTYFQNEAQLEKSRLLSDRFSAERPKGSFSTLEIQRTEQGDSAMYLCASSLGVGTGNEKLFFGSGTQLSVL.

This clonotype was seen more than once but under ten times. The chain has TRBV12-3 or TRBV12-4 and TRBJ1-1; a weak D match, TRBD1 (5 bases). The CDR3 sequence is 13 residues long. V was cut by 10 bases and J by 5 bases, with 17 bases left in between. CDR3 amino acids: CAIRWGGGTEAFF. The CDR3 nucleotides are TGTGCCATCCGATGGGGGGGAGGAACTGAAGCTTTCTTT.

This clonotype was found a few times. This sequence joins TRBV2 and TRBJ1-3; D call uncertain. CDR1 and CDR2 from the germline V gene are SNHLY and FYNNEI. The V end was cut by 5 bases, the J end by 0 bases, with 11 bases between. There are 15 residues in the CDR3. The CDR3 DNA is TGTGCCAGCAGTTTTCACGAAAACTCTGGAAACACCATATATTTT. Protein sequence: CASSFHENSGNTIYF.

Many counts were recorded for this clonotype. V usage is TRBV3-1 and J usage is TRBJ2-6; maybe TRBD1 (6 bases). CDR3 length: 18 amino acids. V dropped 6 bases and J dropped 2 bases, with 20 bases sitting between them. Per the germline V gene, CDR1 is LGHDT and CDR2 is YNNKEL (reference sequence). The CDR3 here is CASSQIKNRVTGANVLTF. In DNA, the CDR3 is TGTGCCAGCAGTCAAATCAAAAACAGGGTAACTGGGGCCAACGTCCTGACTTTC.

This clonotype has at least ten counts. This chain joins TRBV2 and TRBJ2-1, with D perhaps matching TRBD2 (5 bases). The CDR3 runs to 16 residues. The germline V and J ends were trimmed by 6 bases and 5 bases, with 20 bases remaining between them. Germline CDR1 reads SNHLY; CDR2 reads FYNNEI. This CDR3 reads CASRADDYSSDNEQFF. CDR3 coding DNA: TGTGCCAGCAGGGCAGACGACTACTCAAGCGACAATGAGCAGTTCTTC.

This clonotype was observed a few times. The genes are TRBV12-3 or TRBV12-4 and TRBJ1-3, with no clear D. V was shortened by 3 bases and J by 0 bases, with 18 bases between the two germline ends. The CDR3 totals 18 residues. The CDR3 nucleotides are TGTGCCAGCAGTTTTAACGGGCAAACGGCAGTCTCTGGAAACACCATATATTTT. Its protein product is CASSFNGQTAVSGNTIYF.

The chain links TRBV20-1 to TRBJ1-5; no reliable D call. Per germline, CDR1 DFQATT and CDR2 SNEGSKA (reference sequence). Trimming stripped 2 bases from V and 4 bases from J, with 9 bases between. The CDR3 is 13 amino acids. The CDR3 loop is CSARPPGNQPQHF. The DNA for the CDR3 is TGCAGTGCTAGACCCCCCGGGAATCAGCCCCAGCATTTT.

This clonotype was seen at least ten times. The chain has TRBV24-1 and TRBJ1-2; no firm D call. In germline, CDR1 is KGHDR, CDR2 SFDVKD. V lost 2 bases and J 0 bases, leaving 9 bases between the germline ends. The length of the CDR3 is 15 residues. The CDR3 DNA follows: TGTGCCACCAGTGATTCCGCCCACTCTAACTATGGCTACACCTTC. Translation: CATSDSAHSNYGYTF.

This clonotype was counted ten times or more. The rearrangement joins TRBV6-5 to TRBJ1-2, with D hard to call. The CDR3 covers 17 residues. V dropped 0 bases and J dropped 7 bases, with 21 bases sitting between them. Germline CDR1 MNHEY, CDR2 SVGAGI. DNA for the CDR3: TGTGCCAGCAGTTACTCGTCAATCTTACTCGGTCGAATTGGCTACACCTTC. Translated: CASSYSSILLGRIGYTF.

This chain links TRBV6-2 or TRBV6-3 with TRBJ2-7; D may correspond to TRBD1 or TRBD2 (5 bases each). The CDR3 is 14 residues long. Germline lookup yields CDR1 MNHEY and CDR2 SVGEGT. Trimming shortened V by 6 bases and J by 3 bases, and 15 bases separated the two germline ends. CDR3 in DNA: TGTGCCAGCAGGGGGACGGTTAGGGACTACGAGCAGTACTTC. This sequence encodes CASRGTVRDYEQYF.

This clonotype was seen a single time. The chain links TRBV11-2 to TRBJ2-4; unclear D gene. This CDR3 has 11 amino acids. CDR1 and CDR2 from the germline V gene are SGHAT and FQNNGV. Trimming took off 5 bases at V and 5 bases at J, with 4 bases between the two ends. The CDR3 DNA follows: TGTGCCAGCAGCCCCCAAAACATTCAGTACTTC. Protein: CASSPQNIQYF.

This clonotype has more than one count but fewer than ten. CDR3 nucleotide sequence: TGTGCCTGGAGTCCATACTACAATGAGCAGTTCTTC. As protein: CAWSPYYNEQFF. The chain employs TRBV30 and TRBJ2-1; unclear D gene. The CDR3 has 12 amino acids. CDR1 and CDR2 (germline): GTSNPN, SVGIG (reference sequence). The V gene lost 2 bases and the J gene lost 3 bases, with 5 bases spanning the gap.

This clonotype was detected ten times or more. The chain combines TRBV12-3 or TRBV12-4 with TRBJ2-2; a weak D match, TRBD1 (6 bases). V was trimmed by 7 bases and J by 2 bases, leaving 11 bases between them. The CDR3 sequence is 14 residues long. CDR3 sequence (DNA): TGTGCCAGCAACTTGGGACAAAACACCGGGGAGCTGTTTTTT. Its protein is CASNLGQNTGELFF.

The chain couples TRBV6-1 to TRBJ2-2; D not certain. There are 14 residues in the CDR3. V dropped 8 bases and J dropped 0 bases, with 10 bases sitting between them. Germline V lookup: CDR1 MNHNS, CDR2 SASEGT. The CDR3: CASRTEANTGELFF. The CDR3 DNA reads TGTGCCAGCCGGACCGAAGCGAACACCGGGGAGCTGTTTTTT.

This clonotype showed up many times. The rearrangement links TRBV4-1 to TRBJ2-6; perhaps TRBD1 as D (5 bases). The CDR3 covers 17 residues. Germline V gene data show CDR1 as MGHRA and CDR2 as YSYEKL. V lost 1 base and J 0 bases, leaving 10 bases between the germline ends. The CDR3 protein is CASSQAPGNSGANVLTF. CDR3 DNA: TGCGCCAGCAGCCAAGCCCCAGGGAACTCTGGGGCCAACGTCCTGACTTTC.

The rearrangement links TRBV24-1 to TRBJ2-7; D call uncertain. Per germline, CDR1 KGHDR and CDR2 SFDVKD. V lost 4 bases, J lost 7 bases, and 13 bases lay in between. This CDR3 comprises 13 residues. The CDR3 sequence: CATSDPKRIEQYF. CDR3 bases: TGTGCCACCAGTGACCCGAAGAGGATAGAGCAGTACTTC.

This clonotype was observed a few times. CDR3 nucleotides: TGTGCCAGCTCGTCCGGGATACATAATTCACCCCTCCACTTT. Its translation: CASSSGIHNSPLHF. This rearrangement joins TRBV27 to TRBJ1-6; unclear D gene. The CDR3 loop spans 14 amino acids. Germline V gene data show CDR1 as MNHEY and CDR2 as SMNVEV (reference sequence). Trimming removed 8 bases at V and 5 bases at J, with 13 bases between.

The rearrangement uses TRBV20-1 and TRBJ1-2; D is undetermined. Germline V gene sequence: CDR1 DFQATT, CDR2 SNEGSKA (reference sequence). V shed 5 bases and J shed 4 bases, with 5 bases lying between them. The CDR3 spans 10 residues. This chain's CDR3 is CSAYSYGYTF. In DNA form, the CDR3 reads TGCAGTGCTTATAGCTATGGCTACACCTTC.

This clonotype was counted between two and nine times. The V gene is TRBV6-2 or TRBV6-3, the J gene TRBJ2-1; TRBD2 agrees at 10 bases. The germline gives CDR1 MNHEY, CDR2 SVGEGT. The CDR3 contains 16 residues. The junction had 8 bases not matched to a gene; V was cut back by 5 bases and J by 4 bases. CDR3 loop: CASSTIERGGYNEQFF. For the CDR3, the DNA is TGTGCCAGCAGTACCATAGAGCGGGGGGGATACAATGAGCAGTTCTTC.

The table lists this clonotype with many counts. The chain couples TRBV29-1 to TRBJ1-1; 7 bases agree with TRBD1. Trimming cost V 4 bases and J 4 bases; bases outside gene matches: 3. Germline V lookup: CDR1 SQVTM, CDR2 ANQGSEA. The CDR3 length is 12 residues. The CDR3 loop reads CSVAAGGTEAFF. The CDR3 bases are TGCAGCGTTGCGGCAGGGGGCACTGAAGCTTTCTTT.

CDR3 in amino acids: CASRPRNWGTDTQYF. Here the CDR3 DNA reads TGTGCCAGCAGACCTCGGAACTGGGGCACAGATACGCAGTATTTT. This rearrangement joins TRBV28 to TRBJ2-3, with no clear D. V was trimmed by 6 bases and J by 1 base, leaving 14 bases between them. This CDR3 is 15 amino acids long. Germline V gene lookup returns CDR1 MDHEN and CDR2 SYDVKM. Full variable domain (rest looked up from reference TRBV28 and TRBJ2-3): DVKVTQSSRYLVKRTGEKVFLECVQDMDHENMFWYRQDPGLGLRLIYFSYDVKMKEKGDIPEGYSVSREKKERFSLILESASTNQTSMYLCASRPRNWGTDTQYFGPGTRLTVL.

This clonotype was seen a handful of times. V is TRBV6-5 and J is TRBJ1-5; TRBD1 is a possible D gene (5 bases). CDR3 length equals 17 residues. Germline values: CDR1 MNHEY, CDR2 SVGAGI. The germline V and J ends were trimmed by 5 bases and 0 bases, with 17 bases remaining between them. CDR3 DNA: TGTGCCAGCAGTAGTGCGGGGGGTCCCTATAGCAATCAGCCCCAGCATTTT. Amino acids: CASSSAGGPYSNQPQHF.

This clonotype was picked up a small number of times. The CDR3 nucleotides are TGTGCCAGCAGCCTAACGGGACAGGCGAACACTGAAGCTTTCTTT. Its protein is CASSLTGQANTEAFF. The V call is TRBV11-2, the J call TRBJ1-1, with 8 bases identical to TRBD1. This CDR3 is built from 15 residues. Losses at the gene ends were 5 bases for V and 1 base for J; bases not matched to a gene: 6. Germline V gene data show CDR1 as SGHAT and CDR2 as FQNNGV.

The chain employs TRBV3-1 and TRBJ1-6; 8 bases are a match to TRBD1. CDR1 is LGHDT and CDR2 is YNNKEL in the germline V gene (reference sequence). The CDR3 length is 15 residues. V gave up 4 bases and J gave up 10 bases; unmatched junction bases: 9. CDR3 nucleotide sequence: TGTGCCAGCAGCCCGAAGACAGGGGAGGGATCACCCCTCCACTTT. Amino acids: CASSPKTGEGSPLHF.

This clonotype was seen only a few times. The CDR3 region is CSARTRGNTEAFF. The CDR3, as DNA: TGCAGTGCTAGAACCAGGGGAAACACTGAAGCTTTCTTT. This sequence joins TRBV20-1 and TRBJ1-1; maybe TRBD1 (6 bases). The germline V and J ends were trimmed by 2 bases and 2 bases, with 9 bases remaining between them. The CDR3 is made up of 13 amino acids. Germline-derived CDR1 and CDR2 are DFQATT and SNEGSKA (reference sequence).

In its sample, this clonotype was seen a few times. The chain's CDR3 is CATSAGGAAGSGANVLTF. The CDR3 bases are TGTGCCACCAGTGCAGGGGGCGCAGCGGGCTCTGGGGCCAACGTCCTGACTTTC. This chain joins TRBV24-1 and TRBJ2-6; TRBD1 matches at 8 bases. CDR3 size: 18 residues. From germline, CDR1 is KGHDR and CDR2 SFDVKD. The ends lost 5 bases at V and 0 bases at J; junction bases unmatched: 8.